This entry features one T cell receptor beta chain sequence. CDR3 length: 16 residues. Deletions cut 1 base from V and 10 bases from J, with 22 bases between. Looked up from germline, CDR1 is SGHVS and CDR2 is FNYEAQ. The PCR was carried out with 60 Vbeta primers and 13 Jbeta primers. Some clones are missing from TCRdb's copy, which holds only in-frame ones; the method was immunoSEQ multiplex PCR. The table has more than 150,000 clones, almost 85% seen once. This sample is drawn from a study of cytomegalovirus exposure and HLA in healthy donors. Turning to the study itself: In an earlier analysis, almost 120 million unique TCR beta sequences were found from about 179 million T cells.

Material for sequencing was PBMCs. This TCR derives from a boy aged 5-17 years in good health and CMV-seronegative. The J gene is TRBJ1-1, the V gene TRBV7-6; D perhaps matches TRBD1 (5 bases). The chain's CDR3 is CASSLGQGGPENGAFF. CDR3 coding DNA: TGTGCCAGCAGCTTAGGGCAGGGTGGGCCGGAAAATGGAGCTTTCTTT.